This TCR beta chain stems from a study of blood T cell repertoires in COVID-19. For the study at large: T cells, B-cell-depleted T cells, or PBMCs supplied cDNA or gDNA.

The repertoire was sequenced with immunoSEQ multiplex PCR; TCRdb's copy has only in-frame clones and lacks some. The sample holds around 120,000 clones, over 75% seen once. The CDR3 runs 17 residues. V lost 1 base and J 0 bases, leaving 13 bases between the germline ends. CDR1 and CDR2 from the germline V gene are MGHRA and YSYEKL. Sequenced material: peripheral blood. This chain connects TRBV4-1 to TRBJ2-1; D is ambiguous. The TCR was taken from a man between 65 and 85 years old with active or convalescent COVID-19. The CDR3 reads CASSQAADKSSYNEQFF. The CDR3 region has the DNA TGCGCCAGCAGCCAAGCCGCGGATAAGAGCTCCTACAATGAGCAGTTCTTC.